This T cell receptor (beta chain) appears in the sequencing data of a study of blood T cell repertoires in COVID-19. Study overall: Acute and convalescent COVID-19 samples came from the United States, Italy and Spain. Nucleic acid was either cDNA or gDNA, and it came from T cells, B-cell-depleted T cells, or PBMCs.

The table lists this clone with many counts. Original handling: Estimated nucleated cell counts came from reference gene primer amplification. Measured with immunoSEQ multiplex PCR; TCRdb has only the in-frame clones, and not every one. V and J calls and clone size come straight from that table; D and trimming were deduced from the DNA. The sample holds about 150,000 clones, roughly four fifths seen once. Losses at the gene ends were 6 bases for V and 4 bases for J; bases not matched to a gene: 5. The CDR3 is 13 amino acids. Germline CDR1 and CDR2: MNHEY and SVGAGI. Sample: peripheral blood. The rearrangement joins TRBV6-5 to TRBJ1-1; 7 bases align to TRBD1. This receptor was taken from a woman aged 60-70 years with acute or convalescent COVID-19. The CDR3 DNA is TGTGCCAGCAGCACACAGGGGACCACTGAAGCTTTCTTT. Translation gives CASSTQGTTEAFF.